Reported below is one T cell receptor beta chain. Method: immunoSEQ multiplex PCR; TCRdb's copy keeps in-frame clones and lacks some. Of tens of thousands of clones in the sample, about four fifths were seen once. This sample is drawn from a study of radiotherapy plus CTLA-4 blockade in lung cancer. Trimming removed 0 bases at V and 4 bases at J, with 3 bases between. CDR3 length: 12 amino acids. Germline V gene data show CDR1 as SGHRS and CDR2 as YFSETQ. The gene calls are TRBV5-1 and TRBJ2-3, with D hard to call. The sample in question was peripheral blood, obtained from a patient treated with radiotherapy plus ipilimumab. This sequence was found in a human donor with non-small cell lung cancer who had stable disease on radiotherapy plus ipilimumab. The CDR3 coding sequence is TGCGCCAGCAGCTTGGAAGCAGATACGCAGTATTTT. Translation: CASSLEADTQYF.